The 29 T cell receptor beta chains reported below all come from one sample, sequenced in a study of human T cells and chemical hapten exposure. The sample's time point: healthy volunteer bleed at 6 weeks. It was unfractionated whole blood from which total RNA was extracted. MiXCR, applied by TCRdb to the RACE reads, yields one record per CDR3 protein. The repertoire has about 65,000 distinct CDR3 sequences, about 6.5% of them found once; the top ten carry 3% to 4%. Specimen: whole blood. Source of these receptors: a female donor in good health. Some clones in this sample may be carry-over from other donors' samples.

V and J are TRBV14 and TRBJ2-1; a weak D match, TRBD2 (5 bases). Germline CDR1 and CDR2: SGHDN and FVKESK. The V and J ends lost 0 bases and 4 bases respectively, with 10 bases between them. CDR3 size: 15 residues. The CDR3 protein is CASSQDPTGYNEQFF. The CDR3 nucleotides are TGTGCCAGCAGCCAAGATCCAACGGGATACAATGAGCAGTTCTTC.

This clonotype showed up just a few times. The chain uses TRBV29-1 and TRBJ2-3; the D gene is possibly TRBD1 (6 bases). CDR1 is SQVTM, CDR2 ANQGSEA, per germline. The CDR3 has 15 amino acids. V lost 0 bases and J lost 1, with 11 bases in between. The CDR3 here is CSVEDKGDGTDTQYF. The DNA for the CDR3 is TGCAGCGTTGAAGATAAGGGGGACGGCACAGATACGCAGTATTTT.

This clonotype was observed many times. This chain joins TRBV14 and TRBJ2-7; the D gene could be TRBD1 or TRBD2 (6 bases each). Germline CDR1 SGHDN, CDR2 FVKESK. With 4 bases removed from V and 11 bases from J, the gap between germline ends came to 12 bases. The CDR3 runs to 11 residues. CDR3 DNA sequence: TGTGCCAGCAGCCGGAAGGGGGAGGAGTACTTC. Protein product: CASSRKGEEYF.

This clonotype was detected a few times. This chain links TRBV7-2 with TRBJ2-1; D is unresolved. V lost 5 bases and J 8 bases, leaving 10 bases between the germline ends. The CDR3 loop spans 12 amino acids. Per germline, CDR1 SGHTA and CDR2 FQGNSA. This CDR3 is CASSINRDEQFF. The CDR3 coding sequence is TGTGCCAGCAGCATTAACAGAGATGAGCAGTTCTTC. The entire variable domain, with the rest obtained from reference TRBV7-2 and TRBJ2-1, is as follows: GAGVSQSPSNKVTEKGKDVELRCDPISGHTALYWYRQSLGQGLEFLIYFQGNSAPDKSGLPSDRFSAERTGGSVSTLTIQRTQQEDSAVYLCASSINRDEQFFGPGTRLTVL.

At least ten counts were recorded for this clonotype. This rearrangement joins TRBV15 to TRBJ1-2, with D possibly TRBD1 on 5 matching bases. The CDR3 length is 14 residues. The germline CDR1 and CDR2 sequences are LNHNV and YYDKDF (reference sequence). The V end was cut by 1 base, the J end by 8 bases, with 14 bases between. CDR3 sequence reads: CATSRVGGTGGYTF. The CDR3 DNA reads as TGTGCCACCAGCAGAGTGGGGGGGACGGGCGGCTACACCTTC.

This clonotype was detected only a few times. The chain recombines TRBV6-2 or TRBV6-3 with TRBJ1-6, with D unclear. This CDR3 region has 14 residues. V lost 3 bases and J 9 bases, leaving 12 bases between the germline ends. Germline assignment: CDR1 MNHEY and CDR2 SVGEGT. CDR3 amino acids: CASSYGLIGSPLHF. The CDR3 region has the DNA TGTGCCAGCAGTTATGGTTTGATCGGTTCACCCCTCCACTTT.

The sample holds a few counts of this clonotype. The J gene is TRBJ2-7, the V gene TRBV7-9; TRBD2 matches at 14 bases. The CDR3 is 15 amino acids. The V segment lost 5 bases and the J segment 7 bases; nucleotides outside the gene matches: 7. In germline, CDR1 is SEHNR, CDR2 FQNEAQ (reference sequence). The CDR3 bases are TGTGCCAGCAGCCTACGACTAGCGGGAGGGGATGAGCAGTACTTC. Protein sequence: CASSLRLAGGDEQYF.

The CDR3 is CASSAPGVSNQPQHF. CDR3 coding DNA: TGTGCCAGCAGTGCCCCGGGGGTTAGCAATCAGCCCCAGCATTTT. The chain employs TRBV2 and TRBJ1-5, with a tentative D call TRBD1 (5 bases). V lost 4 bases to trimming and J lost 0 bases, with 10 bases between them. This CDR3 comprises 15 residues. Germline V gene lookup returns CDR1 SNHLY and CDR2 FYNNEI.

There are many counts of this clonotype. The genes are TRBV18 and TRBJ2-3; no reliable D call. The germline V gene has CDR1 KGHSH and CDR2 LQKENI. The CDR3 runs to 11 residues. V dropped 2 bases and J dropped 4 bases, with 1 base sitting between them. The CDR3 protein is CASSPSDTQYF. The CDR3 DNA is TGTGCCAGCTCACCATCAGATACGCAGTATTTT.

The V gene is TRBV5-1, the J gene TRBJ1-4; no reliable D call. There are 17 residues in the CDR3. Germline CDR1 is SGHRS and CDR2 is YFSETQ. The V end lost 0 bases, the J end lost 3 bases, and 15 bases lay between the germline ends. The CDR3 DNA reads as TGCGCCAGCAGCTTGGAGCTATCCGGGTTACCTAATGAAAAACTGTTTTTT. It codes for CASSLELSGLPNEKLFF.

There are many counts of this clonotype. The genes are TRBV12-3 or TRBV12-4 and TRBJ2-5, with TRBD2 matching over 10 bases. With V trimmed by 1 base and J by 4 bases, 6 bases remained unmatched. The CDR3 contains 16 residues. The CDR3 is CASSLVPAGGRETQYF. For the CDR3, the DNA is TGTGCCAGCAGTTTAGTTCCAGCGGGAGGGAGAGAGACCCAGTACTTC.

The CDR3 DNA sequence: TGTGCCATCAGTGCCACGTGGGGGGCGGCTAGAAACACAGATACGCAGTATTTT. Protein: CAISATWGAARNTDTQYF. This chain uses TRBV10-3 with TRBJ2-3, with D tentatively TRBD1 or TRBD2 (6 bases each). Per germline, CDR1 ENHRY and CDR2 SYGVKD. There are 18 residues in the CDR3. V was trimmed by 4 bases and J by 2 bases, leaving 22 bases between them.

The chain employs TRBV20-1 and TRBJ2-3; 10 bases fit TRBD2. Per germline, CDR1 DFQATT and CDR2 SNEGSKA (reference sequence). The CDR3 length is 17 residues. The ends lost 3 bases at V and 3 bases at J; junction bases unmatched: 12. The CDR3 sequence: CSARVIGAGGLTDTQYF. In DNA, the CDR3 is TGCAGTGCTAGGGTTATCGGAGCGGGAGGGCTAACAGATACGCAGTATTTT.

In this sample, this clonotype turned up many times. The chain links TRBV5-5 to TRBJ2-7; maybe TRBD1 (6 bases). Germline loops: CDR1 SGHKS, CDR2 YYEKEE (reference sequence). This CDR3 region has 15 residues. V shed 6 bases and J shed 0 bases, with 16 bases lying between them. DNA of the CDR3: TGTGCCAGCACCTTCGGACAGACGACCTCCTACGAGCAGTACTTC. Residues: CASTFGQTTSYEQYF.

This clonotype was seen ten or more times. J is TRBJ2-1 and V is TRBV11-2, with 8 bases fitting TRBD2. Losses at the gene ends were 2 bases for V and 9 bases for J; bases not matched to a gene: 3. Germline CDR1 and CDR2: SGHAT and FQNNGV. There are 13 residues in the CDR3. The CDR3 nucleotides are TGTGCCAGCAGCTTAAGCGGGAGACCTGAGCAGTTCTTC. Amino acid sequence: CASSLSGRPEQFF.

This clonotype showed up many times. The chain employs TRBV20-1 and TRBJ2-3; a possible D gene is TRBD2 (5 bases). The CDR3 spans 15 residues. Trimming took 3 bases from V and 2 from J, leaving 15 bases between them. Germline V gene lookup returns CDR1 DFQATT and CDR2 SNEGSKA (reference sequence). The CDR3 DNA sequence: TGCAGTGCTAGGCAACTAGTTTTTAACACAGATACGCAGTATTTT. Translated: CSARQLVFNTDTQYF.

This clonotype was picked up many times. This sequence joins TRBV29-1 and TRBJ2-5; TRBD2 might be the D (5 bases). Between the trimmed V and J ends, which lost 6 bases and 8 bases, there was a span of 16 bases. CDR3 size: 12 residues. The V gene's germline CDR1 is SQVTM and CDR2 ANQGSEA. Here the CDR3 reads CSVPEGGETQYF. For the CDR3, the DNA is TGCAGCGTACCCGAGGGTGGAGAAACCCAGTACTTC.

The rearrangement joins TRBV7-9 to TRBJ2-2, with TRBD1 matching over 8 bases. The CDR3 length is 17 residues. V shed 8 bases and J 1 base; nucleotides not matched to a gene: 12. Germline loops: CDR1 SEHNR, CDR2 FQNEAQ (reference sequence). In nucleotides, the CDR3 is TGTGCCAGCTCAGCCCTTCCGGGACAGGAGAACACCGGGGAGCTGTTTTTT. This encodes CASSALPGQENTGELFF. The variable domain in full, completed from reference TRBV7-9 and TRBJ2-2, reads DTGVSQNPRHKITKRGQNVTFRCDPISEHNRLYWYRQTLGQGPEFLTYFQNEAQLEKSRLLSDRFSAERPKGSFSTLEIQRTEQGDSAMYLCASSALPGQENTGELFFGEGSRLTVL.

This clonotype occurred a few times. The CDR3 reads CASSADRQRQETQYF. CDR3 nucleotides: TGTGCCAGCAGCGCCGACAGACAAAGGCAAGAGACCCAGTACTTC. The chain links TRBV2 to TRBJ2-5; tentative D call: TRBD1 (5 bases). Germline CDR1 SNHLY, CDR2 FYNNEI. V lost 6 bases, J lost 2 bases, and 16 bases lay in between. The CDR3 covers 15 residues.

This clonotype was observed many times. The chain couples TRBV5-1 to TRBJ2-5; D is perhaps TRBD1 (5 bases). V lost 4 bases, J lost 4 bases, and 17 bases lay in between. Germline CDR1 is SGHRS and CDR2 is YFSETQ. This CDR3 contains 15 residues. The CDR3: CASSARSGSGETQYF. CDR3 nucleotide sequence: TGCGCCAGCAGCGCGAGATCAGGGTCAGGAGAGACCCAGTACTTC.

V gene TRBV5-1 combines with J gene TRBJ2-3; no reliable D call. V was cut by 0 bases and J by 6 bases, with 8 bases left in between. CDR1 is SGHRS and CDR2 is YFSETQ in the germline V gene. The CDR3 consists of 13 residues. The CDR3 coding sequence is TGCGCCAGCAGCTTGGCCGTAGGGGATACGCAGTATTTT. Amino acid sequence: CASSLAVGDTQYF.

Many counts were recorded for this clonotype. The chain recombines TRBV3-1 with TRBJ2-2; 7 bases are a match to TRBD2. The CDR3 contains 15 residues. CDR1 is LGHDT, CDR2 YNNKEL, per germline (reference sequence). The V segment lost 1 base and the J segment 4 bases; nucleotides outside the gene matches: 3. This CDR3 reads CASSQGRETTGELFF. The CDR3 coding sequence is TGTGCCAGCAGCCAAGGGCGGGAGACCACCGGGGAGCTGTTTTTT.

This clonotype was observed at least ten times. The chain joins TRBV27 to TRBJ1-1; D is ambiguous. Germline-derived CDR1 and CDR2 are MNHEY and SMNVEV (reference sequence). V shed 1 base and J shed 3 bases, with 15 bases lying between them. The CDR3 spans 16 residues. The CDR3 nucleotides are TGTGCCAGCAGTTTATGGGGTGGAGGAGGATACACTGAAGCTTTCTTT. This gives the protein CASSLWGGGGYTEAFF.

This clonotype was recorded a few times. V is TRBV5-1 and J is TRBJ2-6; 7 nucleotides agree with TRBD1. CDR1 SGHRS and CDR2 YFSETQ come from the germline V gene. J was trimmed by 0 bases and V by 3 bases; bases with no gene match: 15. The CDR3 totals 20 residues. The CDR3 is CASSSSYGQVFNSGANVLTF. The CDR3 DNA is TGCGCCAGCAGCTCCAGTTACGGACAGGTCTTCAACTCTGGGGCCAACGTCCTGACTTTC. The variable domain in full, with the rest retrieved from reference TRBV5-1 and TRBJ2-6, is KAGVTQTPRYLIKTRGQQVTLSCSPISGHRSVSWYQQTPGQGLQFLFEYFSETQRNKGNFPGRFSGRQFSNSRSEMNVSTLELGDSALYLCASSSSYGQVFNSGANVLTFGAGSRLTVL.

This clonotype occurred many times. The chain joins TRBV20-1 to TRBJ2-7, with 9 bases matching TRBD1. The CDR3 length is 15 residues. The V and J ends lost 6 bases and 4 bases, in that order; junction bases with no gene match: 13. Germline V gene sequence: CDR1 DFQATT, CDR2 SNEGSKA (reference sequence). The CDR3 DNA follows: TGCAGTGCCCCCCCAATACAGGGGGCGCGTTACGAGCAGTACTTC. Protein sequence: CSAPPIQGARYEQYF.

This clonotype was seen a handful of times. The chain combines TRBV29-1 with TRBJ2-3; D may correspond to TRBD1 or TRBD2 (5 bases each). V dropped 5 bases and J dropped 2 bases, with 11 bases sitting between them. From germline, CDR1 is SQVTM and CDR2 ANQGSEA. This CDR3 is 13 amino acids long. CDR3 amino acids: CSVLGTPTDTQYF. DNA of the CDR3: TGCAGCGTTTTAGGGACCCCCACAGATACGCAGTATTTT.

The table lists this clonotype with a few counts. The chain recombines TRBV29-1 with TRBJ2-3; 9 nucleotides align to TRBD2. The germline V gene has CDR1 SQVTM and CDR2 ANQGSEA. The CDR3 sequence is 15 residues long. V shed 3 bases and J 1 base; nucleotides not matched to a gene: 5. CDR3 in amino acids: CSVDLAGAGTDTQYF. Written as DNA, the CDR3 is TGCAGCGTTGACTTAGCGGGAGCAGGCACAGATACGCAGTATTTT.

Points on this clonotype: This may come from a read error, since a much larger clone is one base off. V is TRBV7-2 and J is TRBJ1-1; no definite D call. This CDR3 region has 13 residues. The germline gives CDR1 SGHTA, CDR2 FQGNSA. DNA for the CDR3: TGTGCCAGCAGTCCTGACCGAGACACTGAAGCTATCTTT. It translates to CASSPDRDTEAIF.

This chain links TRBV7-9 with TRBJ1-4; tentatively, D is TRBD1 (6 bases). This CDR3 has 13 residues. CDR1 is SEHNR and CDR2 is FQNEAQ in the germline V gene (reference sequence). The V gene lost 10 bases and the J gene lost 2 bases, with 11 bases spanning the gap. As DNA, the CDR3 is TGTGCCATCCCGGGGGCCACTAATGAAAAACTGTTTTTT. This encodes CAIPGATNEKLFF.